The present T cell receptor (beta chain) was sequenced within a study of CD8+ T cells in alopecia areata. Looking at the study overall: Treatment ran 6 to 18 months, with 6 months of follow-up afterward. Points from the study as a whole: There were many expanded lesional clones persisting in scalp and blood during tofacitinib. Clonality exceeded that of normal scalp in lesional scalp, most notably in alopecia totalis/universalis.

About this clone itself: The antigen remains unidentified.

The CDR3 totals 14 residues. Germline V CDR1 and CDR2: MNHEY, SVGAGI. Trimming pared 6 bases from V and 0 bases from J, leaving 11 bases between. Treatment here: oral pan-JAK inhibitor, 5-10 mg twice daily. In alopecia areata patients, both lesional scalp punch biopsies and peripheral blood were collected. Investigators isolated RNA and reverse transcribed it into cDNA to act as the sequencing template. Sequencing was performed with immunoSEQ multiplex PCR; in TCRdb, only in-frame clones are kept and a portion is missing. The sample holds roughly 110,000 clones, about 83% seen once. This specimen was CD8+ T cells sorted from blood, taken at week 24, from a patient treated with tofacitinib. The clonotype comes from a human donor with alopecia areata. This rearrangement joins TRBV6-5 to TRBJ1-1; D is ambiguous. The CDR3 spells CASSYSSMNTEAFF. DNA of the CDR3: TGTGCCAGCAGCTATAGCTCCATGAACACTGAAGCTTTCTTT.